The 19 T cell receptor beta chains below come from one sample, sequenced in a study of T cells in Graves' hyperthyroidism and ophthalmopathy. Authors of the study amplified TCR beta CDR3 regions from RNA transcripts. With the HTBI primer set, the TCR CDR3 went through a first round of RT-PCR. TCRdb re-called the multiplex PCR reads through MiXCR, storing one row per CDR3 protein. The sample carries around 290,000 distinct CDR3 sequences, around 15% recorded once. Sequenced sample: blood. Receptor source: a woman in her fifties or sixties with Graves' ophthalmopathy.

This clonotype was found a few times. The V gene is TRBV6-2 or TRBV6-3, the J gene TRBJ2-7; 12 nucleotides match TRBD1. Trimming at V came to 6 bases and at J to 5 bases, leaving 5 bases not matched to a gene. This CDR3 contains 14 residues. Germline CDR1 is MNHEY and CDR2 is SVGEGT. CDR3 residues: CASRLGQGANEQYF. As DNA, the CDR3 is TGTGCCAGCAGGCTGGGACAGGGGGCGAACGAGCAGTACTTC.

This clonotype was observed a handful of times. CDR3 coding DNA: TGTGCCAGCAGCGTAAACAGGGAAAACTATGGCTACACCTTC. It encodes CASSVNRENYGYTF. V and J are TRBV11-2 and TRBJ1-2, with D perhaps TRBD1 (6 bases). V was trimmed by 5 bases and J by 2 bases, leaving 12 bases between them. Germline V gene data show CDR1 as SGHAT and CDR2 as FQNNGV. The CDR3 is 14 amino acids.

Many counts were recorded for this clonotype. The CDR3 sequence is CASSLVNSRPNYNEQFF. In DNA, the CDR3 is TGTGCCAGCAGCTTAGTCAATAGCAGACCAAACTACAATGAGCAGTTCTTC. The chain recombines TRBV7-9 with TRBJ2-1; D gene uncertain. Between the trimmed V and J ends, which lost 1 base and 3 bases, there was a span of 16 bases. The CDR3 totals 17 residues. Germline-derived CDR1 and CDR2 are SEHNR and FQNEAQ (reference sequence).

This clonotype was found a few times. The chain combines TRBV5-1 with TRBJ1-2; perhaps TRBD1 as D (5 bases). This CDR3 contains 13 residues. The ends were cut back, 0 bases at V and 8 bases at J, with 11 bases in the middle. The V gene's germline CDR1 is SGHRS and CDR2 YFSETQ. In DNA form, the CDR3 reads TGCGCCAGCAGCTTGGAACAGGCTGCCGGCTACACCTTC. Protein sequence: CASSLEQAAGYTF. Variable domain in full (rest from reference TRBV5-1 and TRBJ1-2): KAGVTQTPRYLIKTRGQQVTLSCSPISGHRSVSWYQQTPGQGLQFLFEYFSETQRNKGNFPGRFSGRQFSNSRSEMNVSTLELGDSALYLCASSLEQAAGYTFGSGTRLTVV.

There are many counts of this clonotype. In nucleotides, the CDR3 is TGTGCCAGCAGTTCGGGGGTAACTGGGGAAGCTTTCTTT. Amino acid sequence: CASSSGVTGEAFF. The rearrangement uses TRBV28 and TRBJ1-1; perhaps TRBD1 as D (5 bases). In germline, CDR1 is MDHEN, CDR2 SYDVKM. Trimming removed 4 bases at V and 8 bases at J, with 14 bases between. CDR3 size: 13 residues.

The sample holds a few counts of this clonotype. The CDR3 loop is CSGSGGNEQFF. The CDR3 DNA reads TGCAGCGGATCAGGGGGGAATGAGCAGTTCTTC. The chain couples TRBV29-1 to TRBJ2-1; TRBD1 is a possible D gene (7 bases). The CDR3 consists of 11 residues. Germline CDR1 SQVTM, CDR2 ANQGSEA. Trimming removed 7 bases at V and 7 bases at J, with 11 bases between.

The chain recombines TRBV4-3 with TRBJ2-7, with 12 bases matching TRBD1. The CDR3 contains 17 residues. After removal of 4 bases from V and 7 bases from J, the junction contained 14 bases not matched to a gene. Germline V gives CDR1 LGHNA, CDR2 YSLEER. The CDR3 nucleotides are TGCGCCAGCAGCCCGAGTCCTCCGGGACAGGGGGCGGAAGAGCAGTACTTC. Its protein product is CASSPSPPGQGAEEQYF.

This clonotype was seen a few times. V is TRBV18 and J is TRBJ2-2, with no clear D. The CDR3 spans 15 residues. With 3 bases removed from V and 5 bases from J, the gap between germline ends came to 13 bases. Germline CDR1 and CDR2: KGHSH and LQKENI. CDR3 amino acids: CASSPRMVGTGELFF. CDR3 in DNA: TGTGCCAGCTCACCTCGAATGGTCGGAACCGGGGAGCTGTTTTTT.

The genes are TRBV5-1 and TRBJ2-3, with D possibly TRBD1 on 6 matching bases. CDR3 size: 14 residues. The V and J ends lost 0 bases and 4 bases respectively, with 9 bases between them. Germline V CDR1 and CDR2: SGHRS, YFSETQ. This CDR3 is CASSLEGGSDTQYF. The CDR3 DNA reads TGCGCCAGCAGCTTGGAAGGGGGATCAGATACGCAGTATTTT.

This clonotype was observed at least ten times. The chain has TRBV6-2 or TRBV6-3 and TRBJ1-1; D possibly corresponds to TRBD1 (5 bases). V lost 2 bases and J 1 base, leaving 8 bases between the germline ends. The CDR3 has 14 residues. Germline V lookup: CDR1 MNHEY, CDR2 SVGEGT. The CDR3 is CASSYAGPNTEAFF. The CDR3 coding sequence is TGTGCCAGCAGTTACGCGGGGCCGAACACTGAAGCTTTCTTT.

This clonotype was found a few times. The CDR3 bases are TGTGCCAGCAGCTTAGACGGACCATCCAATGAGCAGTTCTTC. This gives the protein CASSLDGPSNEQFF. The chain joins TRBV5-4 to TRBJ2-1; D gene ambiguous. Trimming took 2 bases from V and 6 from J, leaving 12 bases between them. Per the germline V gene, CDR1 is SGHNT and CDR2 is YYREEE (reference sequence). The CDR3 is 14 amino acids.

This clonotype has ten or more counts. For the CDR3, the DNA is TGCAGCGTTTCTGCGGGACTAGACATCACCGGCGAGCAGTACTTC. Translated, it gives CSVSAGLDITGEQYF. The V gene is TRBV29-1, the J gene TRBJ2-7; 8 nucleotides agree with TRBD2. Germline assignment: CDR1 SQVTM and CDR2 ANQGSEA. This CDR3 contains 15 residues. V trimming: 5 bases; J trimming: 6 bases; junction bases outside the gene matches: 15.

The rearrangement links TRBV5-1 to TRBJ2-5; 13 nucleotides agree with TRBD2. CDR1 is SGHRS, CDR2 YFSETQ, per germline. This CDR3 has 16 residues. V lost 4 bases to trimming and J lost 3 bases; unmatched junction nucleotides: 6. This CDR3 is CASSAGLAGLKETQYF. The CDR3 bases are TGCGCCAGCAGCGCGGGACTAGCGGGGCTCAAAGAGACCCAGTACTTC.

The chain couples TRBV6-1 to TRBJ1-5; D is perhaps TRBD1 (5 bases). The germline V gene has CDR1 MNHNS and CDR2 SASEGT. V was pared by 3 bases and J by 4 bases, with 10 bases between. This CDR3 comprises 14 residues. The CDR3 coding sequence is TGTGCCAGCAGTGAGCTACGGGGGAATCAGCCCCAGCATTTT. Amino acids: CASSELRGNQPQHF.

This clonotype was observed at least ten times. The gene calls are TRBV19 and TRBJ1-2, with 7 bases lining up with TRBD1. V dropped 4 bases and J dropped 6; count of bases not matched to a gene: 8. Germline V gene sequence: CDR1 LNHDA, CDR2 SQIVND (reference sequence). This CDR3 has 14 amino acids. The DNA of the CDR3 is TGTGCCAGTAGTAATACAGGGGAATCGAATGGCTACACCTTC. It yields the protein CASSNTGESNGYTF.

The V and J genes are TRBV7-2 and TRBJ2-1; 10 bases fit TRBD1. The V gene end was trimmed by 5 bases and the J gene end by 7 bases; junction bases not matched to a gene: 5. CDR1 and CDR2 (germline): SGHTA, FQGNSA. The CDR3 totals 14 residues. The CDR3 reads CASSRQGAGNEQFF. DNA of the CDR3: TGTGCCAGCAGCCGACAGGGGGCTGGAAATGAGCAGTTCTTC.

The sample holds a few counts of this clonotype. This chain joins TRBV7-8 and TRBJ1-2; D is perhaps TRBD1 (6 bases). This CDR3 has 14 amino acids. Germline V gene sequence: CDR1 SGHVS, CDR2 FQNEAQ. Trimming left V 5 bases short and J 4 bases short, with 14 bases between. For the CDR3, the DNA is TGTGCCAGCAGCCTAGGGGGGACCGGCTATGGCTACACCTTC. This gives the protein CASSLGGTGYGYTF.

This clonotype was found a few times. CDR3 protein: CAIRDGIQTEAFF. The CDR3 DNA sequence: TGTGCCATCAGGGACGGGATACAAACTGAAGCTTTCTTT. The genes are TRBV10-3 and TRBJ1-1; no firm D call. Germline-derived CDR1 and CDR2 are ENHRY and SYGVKD. The V gene lost 6 bases and the J gene lost 5 bases, with 13 bases spanning the gap. CDR3 length: 13 amino acids.

The chain links TRBV20-1 to TRBJ2-5; 7 bases agree with TRBD1. Unmatched junction bases numbered 3, after V lost 4 bases and J lost 4 bases. Germline CDR1 and CDR2: DFQATT and SNEGSKA (reference sequence). The CDR3 covers 12 residues. The CDR3 DNA reads as TGCAGTGCTAAACACAGGGGAGAGACCCAGTACTTC. Protein: CSAKHRGETQYF.